This paragraph covers one T cell receptor (beta chain) sequence. Its antigen is not yet known. Each CD8+ T cell subset was flow-sorted in triplicate, with roughly 300,000 cells per subset placed directly into RLT lysis buffer. To exclude memory contaminants, naive CD8+ T cells were stringently defined as CD45RO-CCR7+CD27+CD95-. Using standard density gradient centrifugation, peripheral blood mononuclear cells were isolated from buffy coats. A FACSAria III was used to flow-sort naive CD8+ T cells into CXCR3-negative and CXCR3-positive populations. Total RNA was extracted from sorted cells using an RNeasy Mini Kit. From a lookup of the germline V gene (reference sequence), CDR1 and CDR2 are DFQATT and SNEGSKA. The CDR3 has 15 amino acids, counting the end cysteine and phenylalanine. No nucleotide data were recorded. These data are taken from a study of CXCR3-negative and CXCR3-positive naive CD8 T cells (dated by TCRdb to the late 2010s). About the full investigation: In total, approximately 140 million TRB reads were obtained, or roughly 1.5 +/- 0.3 million reads per library. Data from about 12 donors, pooled across two independent experiments, went into the diversity and physicochemical repertoire analyses. For the TRBV-TRBJ cluster analysis, the naive subsets came from roughly 5 donors, while the memory cells came from 3 donors. Study-level results and caveats: CXCR3 expression partially decreased after cryopreservation, so most assays used freshly isolated PBMCs. Within the same donor, TRBV-TRBJ usage looked similar between naive CXCR3-negative and CXCR3-positive cells, but memory cells had distinct patterns. TRB CDR3s from CXCR3-positive naive cells showed higher hydrophobicity (lower Kidera factor 4), lower energy, and higher strength and volume indices than CXCR3-negative naive cells. Because surface CD5, which is linked to self-reactivity in mice, was comparable between the naive subsets, TCR interaction strength was also inferred from TRB CDR3 physicochemical properties. Repertoire diversity was comparably high in both naive subsets but much lower in memory CD8+ T cells.

The sample was run on a NextSeq 550. The Human TCR Profiling Kit (MiLaboratory) was used to prepare UMI-labeled 5' RACE TRB cDNA libraries. cDNA synthesis used the entire amount of extracted RNA, and PCR amplification then used the entire amount of cDNA produced. The libraries were made side by side, with each library going through the same number of PCR cycles. The authors' analysis ran thus. With a requirement of at least two reads per UMI, MIGEC and MiXCR extracted about 50,000 +/- 10,000 unique UMI-labeled TRB cDNA molecules per library. Each library averaged about 40,000 +/- 10,000 functional in-frame TRB CDR3 nucleotide clonotypes without stop codons. Diversity metrics, including normalized Shannon-Wiener and Chao1, were computed in VDJtools after downsampling to 5000 UMI-labeled TRB molecules per sample. VDJtools was used to calculate clonotype-size-weighted physicochemical properties of the central five CDR3 residues, namely interaction energy, strength, volume and Kidera factor 4. One entry per CDR3 protein sequence results from the TCRdb reprocessing of the reads, with DNA left out. The V and J calls and clone size come from TCRdb's table, not from the authors' own analysis. The table for this sample shows about 86,000 distinct CDR3 sequences. 0.82% of the sample rests with the top ten.

The chain links TRBV20-1 with TRBJ2-1; the D gene TCRdb calls, TRBD1, cannot be checked with no DNA. This sequence was found in a human donor in good health. Some clones in this sample may be carry-over from other donors' samples. The sample was naive CXCR3+ CD8+ T cells from blood. Taken with the paper, the label for cell subset or site translates to: CD45RO-CCR7+CD27+CD95- naive CD8+ T cells expressing CXCR3 (TNR3+). The CDR3 protein sequence reads: CSVRGQGQEYNEQFF.